This entry lists 3 T cell receptor beta chains sequenced from one sample in a study of patients and donors after allogeneic stem cell transplantation. Using its own MiXCR run on the RT-PCR reads, TCRdb lists one record per CDR3 protein. The sample lists around 200,000 distinct CDR3 sequences; around two fifths were seen once. Sequencing was done on a sample of blood, either unsorted or a sorted T cell fraction (not recorded which). The receptors were gathered from a human donor who was either an allogeneic HSCT recipient or a stem cell or donor lymphocyte infusion donor (not recorded which). It is not recorded whose cells these are; they may come from a transplant donor.

The CDR3 DNA is TGTGCCAGCAGTTACAGGGGGCGCGACACTGAAGCTTTCTTT. Its protein product is CASSYRGRDTEAFF. The rearrangement links TRBV6-5 to TRBJ1-1; 7 nucleotides match TRBD1. V lost 2 bases and J lost 3; bases outside the gene matches: 3. Germline V gene data show CDR1 as MNHEY and CDR2 as SVGAGI. The CDR3 is 14 amino acids.

In its sample, this clonotype was seen a few times. The rearrangement uses TRBV6-6 and TRBJ1-3; D ambiguous. Per germline, CDR1 MNHNY and CDR2 SVGAGI (reference sequence). This CDR3 has 15 residues. Trimming took 4 bases from V and 4 from J, leaving 14 bases between them. For the CDR3, the DNA is TGTGCCAGCAGTTCCGGAGCCTGGGCCGGAAACACCATATATTTT. As protein: CASSSGAWAGNTIYF.

This clonotype was detected once. The chain links TRBV27 to TRBJ2-2, with unresolved D. This CDR3 has 15 residues. CDR1 MNHEY and CDR2 SMNVEV come from the germline V gene (reference sequence). V lost 4 bases to trimming and J lost 0 bases, with 9 bases between them. CDR3 nucleotide sequence: TGTGCCAGCAGTTGGGTGGGCTCGAACACCGGGGAGCTGTTTTTT. It codes for CASSWVGSNTGELFF.